This record concerns one TCR beta chain sequence. Its specificity is not known. With a much larger clone just one base away, this may be a read error. The record originates from a study of spatial heterogeneity in lung cancer. Points from the study as a whole: In blood, ubiquitous expanded tumor TCRs appeared more at resection than follow-up.

Sample time point: sample taken at primary tumor resection. Patients with untreated early-stage non-small cell lung cancer, numbering some 72, were the donors. Without sorting, whole RNA was sequenced from tumor, nontumor lung or frozen PBMC. Germline lookup yields CDR1 SGHRS and CDR2 YFSETQ. The CDR3 is 16 residues long. The presence of a unique molecular identifier marked each TCR cDNA molecule. Each CDR3 protein gets one entry after TCRdb re-called the 5' RACE reads with MiXCR. The repertoire holds roughly 40,000 distinct CDR3 sequences, with around 6.8% as singletons. The sequence was obtained from a female donor with early-stage non-small cell lung cancer. This chain joins TRBV5-1 and TRBJ1-2; 8 bases are shared with TRBD1. The specimen was PBMCs, collected at surgery. The CDR3 nucleotides are TGCGCCAGCAGCCACTTATCGACAGGGGAGAACTATGGCCACACCTTC. Protein sequence: CASSHLSTGENYGHTF. The whole variable domain, remainder taken from reference TRBV5-1 and TRBJ1-2, is KAGVTQTPRYLIKTRGQQVTLSCSPISGHRSVSWYQQTPGQGLQFLFEYFSETQRNKGNFPGRFSGRQFSNSRSEMNVSTLELGDSALYLCASSHLSTGENYGHTFGSGTRLTVV.